Here is one T cell receptor beta chain with its context. Its antigen remains unknown. At one end, the junction sequence differs from germline, possibly due to a read error. CDR3 length equals 13 residues. Germline CDR1 and CDR2: MDHEN and SYDVKM. The data were taken from a study of cytomegalovirus exposure and HLA in healthy donors. Only in-frame clones appear in the TCRdb table, and some are missing; sequencing was by immunoSEQ multiplex PCR. The repertoire holds roughly 330,000 clones, with about 90% as singletons. The study's findings and limits: Rarity marked most TCR sequences, yet some public TCRs occurred in many donors.

The chain joins TRBV28 to TRBJ1-2; possibly TRBD1 for D (6 bases). The sample taken for sequencing was PBMCs. The TCR was taken from a woman aged 25 to 45 in good health and CMV-seropositive. CDR3 coding DNA: TGTGCCAGCCGTTTGGCAGGGGTCTATGGCTACACCTTC. Translating it yields CASRLAGVYGYTF.